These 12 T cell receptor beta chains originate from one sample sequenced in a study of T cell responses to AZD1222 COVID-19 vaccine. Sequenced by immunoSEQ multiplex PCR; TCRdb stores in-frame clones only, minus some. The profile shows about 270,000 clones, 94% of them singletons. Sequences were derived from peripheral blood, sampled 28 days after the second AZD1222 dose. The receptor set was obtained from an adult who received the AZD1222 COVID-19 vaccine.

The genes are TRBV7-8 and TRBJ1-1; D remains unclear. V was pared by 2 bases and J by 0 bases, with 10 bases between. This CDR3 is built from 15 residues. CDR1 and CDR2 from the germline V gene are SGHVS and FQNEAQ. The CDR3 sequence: CASSLPLGLNTEAFF. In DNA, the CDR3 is TGTGCCAGCAGCTTACCGCTAGGGTTGAACACTGAAGCTTTCTTT.

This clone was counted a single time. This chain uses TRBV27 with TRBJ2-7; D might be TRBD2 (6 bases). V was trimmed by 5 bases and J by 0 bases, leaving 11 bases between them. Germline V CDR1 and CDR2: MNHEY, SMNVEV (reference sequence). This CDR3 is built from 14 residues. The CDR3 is CASSPRGSSYEQYF. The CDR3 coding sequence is TGTGCCAGCAGTCCCCGGGGGAGCTCCTACGAGCAGTACTTC.

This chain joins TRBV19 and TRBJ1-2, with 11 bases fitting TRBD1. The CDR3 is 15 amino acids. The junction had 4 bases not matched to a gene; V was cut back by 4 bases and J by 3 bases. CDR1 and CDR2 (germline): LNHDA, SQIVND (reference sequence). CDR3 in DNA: TGTGCCAGTAGTAGGACAGGGGGCGCTGACTATGGCTACACCTTC. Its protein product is CASSRTGGADYGYTF.

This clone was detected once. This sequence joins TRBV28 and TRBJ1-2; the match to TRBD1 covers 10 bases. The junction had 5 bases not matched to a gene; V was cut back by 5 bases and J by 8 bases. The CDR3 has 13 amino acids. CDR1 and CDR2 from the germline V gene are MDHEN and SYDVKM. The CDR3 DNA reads TGTGCCAGCAGTGGGACAGGGGCGAGCGGCTACACCTTC. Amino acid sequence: CASSGTGASGYTF.

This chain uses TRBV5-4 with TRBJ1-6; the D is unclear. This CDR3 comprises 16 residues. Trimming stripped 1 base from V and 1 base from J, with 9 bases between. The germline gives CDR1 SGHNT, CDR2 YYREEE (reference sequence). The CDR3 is CASSLRPDSYNSPLHF. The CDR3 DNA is TGTGCCAGCAGCTTGAGGCCAGATTCCTATAATTCACCCCTCCACTTT.

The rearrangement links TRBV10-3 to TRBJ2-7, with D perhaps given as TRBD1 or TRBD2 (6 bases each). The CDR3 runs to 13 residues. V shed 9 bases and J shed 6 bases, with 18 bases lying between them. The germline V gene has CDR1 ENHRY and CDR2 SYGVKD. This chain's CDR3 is CAIPEGVRLEQYF. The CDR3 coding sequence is TGTGCCATTCCGGAGGGGGTGCGGCTCGAGCAGTACTTC.

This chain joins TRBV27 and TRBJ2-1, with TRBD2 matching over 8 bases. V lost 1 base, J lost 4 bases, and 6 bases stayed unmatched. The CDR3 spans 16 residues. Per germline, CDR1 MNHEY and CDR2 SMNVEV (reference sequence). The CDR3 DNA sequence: TGTGCCAGCAGTTTATACTCCAGCGGGGGATACAATGAGCAGTTCTTC. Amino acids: CASSLYSSGGYNEQFF.

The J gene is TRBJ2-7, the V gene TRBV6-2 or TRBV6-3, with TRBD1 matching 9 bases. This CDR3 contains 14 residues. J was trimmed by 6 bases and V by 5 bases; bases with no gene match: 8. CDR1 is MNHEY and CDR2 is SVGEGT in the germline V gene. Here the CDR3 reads CASSDLDRGGEQYF. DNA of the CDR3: TGTGCCAGCAGTGACTTGGACAGGGGAGGCGAGCAGTACTTC.

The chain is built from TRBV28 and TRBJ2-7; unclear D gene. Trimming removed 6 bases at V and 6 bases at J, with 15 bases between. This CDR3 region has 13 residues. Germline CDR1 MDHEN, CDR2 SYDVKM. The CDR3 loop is CASRPLSPPEQYF. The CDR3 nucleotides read TGTGCCAGCAGACCCCTTTCTCCGCCCGAGCAGTACTTC.

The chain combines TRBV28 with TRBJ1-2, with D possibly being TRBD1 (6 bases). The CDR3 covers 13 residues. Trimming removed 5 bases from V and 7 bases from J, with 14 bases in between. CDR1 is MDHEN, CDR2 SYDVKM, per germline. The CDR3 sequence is CASSVNQGLGYTF. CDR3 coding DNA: TGTGCCAGCAGTGTGAACCAGGGGCTTGGCTACACCTTC.

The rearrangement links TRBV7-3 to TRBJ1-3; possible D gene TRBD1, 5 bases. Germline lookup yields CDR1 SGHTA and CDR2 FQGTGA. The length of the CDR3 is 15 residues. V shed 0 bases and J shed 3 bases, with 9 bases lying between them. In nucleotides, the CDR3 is TGTGCCAGCAGCTTAACTGGGGCCGATGGAAACACCATATATTTT. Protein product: CASSLTGADGNTIYF.

The CDR3 DNA reads as TGTGCCAGCAGGTACGGGACAGGGAGAGGCTACACCTTC. This sequence encodes CASRYGTGRGYTF. The genes are TRBV2 and TRBJ1-2, with 9 positions matching TRBD1. The length of the CDR3 is 13 residues. The trim removed 6 bases at V and 8 bases at J, leaving 7 bases unmatched. CDR1 is SNHLY, CDR2 FYNNEI, per germline.